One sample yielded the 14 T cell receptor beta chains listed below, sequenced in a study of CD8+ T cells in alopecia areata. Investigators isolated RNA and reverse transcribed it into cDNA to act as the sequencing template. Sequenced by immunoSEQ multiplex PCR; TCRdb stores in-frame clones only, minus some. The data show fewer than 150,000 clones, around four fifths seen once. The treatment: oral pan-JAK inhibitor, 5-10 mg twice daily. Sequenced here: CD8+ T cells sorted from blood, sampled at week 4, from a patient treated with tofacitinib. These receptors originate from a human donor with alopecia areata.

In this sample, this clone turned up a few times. The CDR3 protein is CASSYLYGELFF. In nucleotides, the CDR3 is TGTGCCAGCAGTTATCTCTACGGGGAGCTGTTTTTT. V and J are TRBV6-6 and TRBJ2-2; D gene unclear. V was trimmed by 3 bases and J by 7 bases, leaving 6 bases between them. The V gene's germline CDR1 is MNHNY and CDR2 SVGAGI (reference sequence). CDR3 size: 12 residues.

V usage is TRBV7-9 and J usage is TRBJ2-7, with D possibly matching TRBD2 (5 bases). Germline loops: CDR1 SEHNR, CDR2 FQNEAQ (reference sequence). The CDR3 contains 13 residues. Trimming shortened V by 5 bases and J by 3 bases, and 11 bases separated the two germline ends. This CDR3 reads CASSPTRGYEQYF. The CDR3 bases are TGTGCCAGCAGCCCTACCCGGGGCTACGAGCAGTACTTC.

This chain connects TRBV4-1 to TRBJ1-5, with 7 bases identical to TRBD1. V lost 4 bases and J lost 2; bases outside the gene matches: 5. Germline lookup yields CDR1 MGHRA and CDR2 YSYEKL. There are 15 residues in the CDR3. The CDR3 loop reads CASSLRTGGNQPQHF. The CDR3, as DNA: TGCGCCAGCAGCCTCCGGACAGGCGGCAATCAGCCCCAGCATTTT.

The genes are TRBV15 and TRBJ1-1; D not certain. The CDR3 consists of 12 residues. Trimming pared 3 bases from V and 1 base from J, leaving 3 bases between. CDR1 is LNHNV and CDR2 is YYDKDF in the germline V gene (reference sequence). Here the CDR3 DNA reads TGTGCCACCAGCAGGAGGAACACTGAAGCTTTCTTT. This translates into CATSRRNTEAFF. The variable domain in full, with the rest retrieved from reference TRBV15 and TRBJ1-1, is DAMVIQNPRYQVTQFGKPVTLSCSQTLNHNVMYWYQQKSSQAPKLLFHYYDKDFNNEADTPDNFQSRRPNTSFCFLDIRSPGLGDTAMYLCATSRRNTEAFFGQGTRLTVV.

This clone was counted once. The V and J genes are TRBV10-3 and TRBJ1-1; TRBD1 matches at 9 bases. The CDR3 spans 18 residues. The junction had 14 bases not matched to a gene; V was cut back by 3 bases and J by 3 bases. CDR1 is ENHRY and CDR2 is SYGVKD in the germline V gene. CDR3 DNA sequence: TGTGCCATCAGTGAAGGAGACAGGGGGACTCGTAGGGACACTGAAGCTTTCTTT. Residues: CAISEGDRGTRRDTEAFF.

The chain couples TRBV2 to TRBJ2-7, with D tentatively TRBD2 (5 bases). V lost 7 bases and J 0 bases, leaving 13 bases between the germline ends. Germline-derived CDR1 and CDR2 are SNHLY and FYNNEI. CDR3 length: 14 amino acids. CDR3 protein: CASKDSLSSYEQYF. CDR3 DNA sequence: TGTGCCAGCAAGGACTCTCTGAGCTCCTACGAGCAGTACTTC.

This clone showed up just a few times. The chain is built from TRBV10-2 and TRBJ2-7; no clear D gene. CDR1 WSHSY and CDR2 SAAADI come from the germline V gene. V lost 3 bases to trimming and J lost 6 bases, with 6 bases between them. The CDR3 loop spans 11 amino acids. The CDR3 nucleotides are TGCGCCAGCAGTGATCTGGCCGAGCAGTACTTC. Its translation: CASSDLAEQYF.

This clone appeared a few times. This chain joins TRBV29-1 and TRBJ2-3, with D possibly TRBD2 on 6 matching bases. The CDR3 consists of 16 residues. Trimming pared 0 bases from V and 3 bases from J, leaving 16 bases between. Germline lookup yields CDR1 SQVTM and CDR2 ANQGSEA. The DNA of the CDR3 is TGCAGCGTTGAAGATCGTGGGGGAGGTGTAACAGATACGCAGTATTTT. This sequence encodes CSVEDRGGGVTDTQYF.

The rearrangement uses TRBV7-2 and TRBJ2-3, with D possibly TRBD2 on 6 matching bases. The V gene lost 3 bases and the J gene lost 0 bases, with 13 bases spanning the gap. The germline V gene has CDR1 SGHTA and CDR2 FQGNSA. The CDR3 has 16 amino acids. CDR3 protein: CASSFAAGASTDTQYF. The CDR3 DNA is TGTGCCAGCAGCTTTGCAGCGGGTGCAAGCACAGATACGCAGTATTTT.

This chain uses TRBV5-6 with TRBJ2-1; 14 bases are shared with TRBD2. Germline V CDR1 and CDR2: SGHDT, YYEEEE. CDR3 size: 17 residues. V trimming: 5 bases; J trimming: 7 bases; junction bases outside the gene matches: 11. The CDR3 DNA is TGTGCCAGCAGTCGTAGACTAGCGGGGGGGCTGAGGAATGAGCAGTTCTTC. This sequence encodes CASSRRLAGGLRNEQFF.

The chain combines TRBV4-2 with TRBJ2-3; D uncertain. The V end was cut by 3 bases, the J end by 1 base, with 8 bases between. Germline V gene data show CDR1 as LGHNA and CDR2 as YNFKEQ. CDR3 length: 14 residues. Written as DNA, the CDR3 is TGTGCCAGCAGCCAGGAGATCGGCACAGATACGCAGTATTTT. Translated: CASSQEIGTDTQYF.

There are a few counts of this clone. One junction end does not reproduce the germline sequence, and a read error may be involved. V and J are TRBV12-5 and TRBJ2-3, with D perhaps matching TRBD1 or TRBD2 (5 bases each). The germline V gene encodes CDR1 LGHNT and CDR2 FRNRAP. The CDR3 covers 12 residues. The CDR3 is CASAPREDTQYF. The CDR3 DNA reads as TGTGCCAGTGCACCCAGGGAGGATACGCAGTATTTT.

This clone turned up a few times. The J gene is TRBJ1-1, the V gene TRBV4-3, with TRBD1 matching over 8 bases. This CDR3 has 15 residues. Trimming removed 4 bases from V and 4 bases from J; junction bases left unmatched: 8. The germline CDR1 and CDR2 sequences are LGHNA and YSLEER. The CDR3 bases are TGCGCCAGCAGCCCCTTAGAGACAGGGGTCACTGAAGCTTTCTTT. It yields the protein CASSPLETGVTEAFF.

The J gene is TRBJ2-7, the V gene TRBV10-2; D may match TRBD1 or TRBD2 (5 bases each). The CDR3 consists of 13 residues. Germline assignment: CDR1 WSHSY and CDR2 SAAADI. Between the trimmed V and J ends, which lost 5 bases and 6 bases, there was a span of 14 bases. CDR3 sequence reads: CASSRGPGPEQYF. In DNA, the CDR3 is TGCGCCAGCAGTCGTGGGCCGGGGCCCGAGCAGTACTTC.